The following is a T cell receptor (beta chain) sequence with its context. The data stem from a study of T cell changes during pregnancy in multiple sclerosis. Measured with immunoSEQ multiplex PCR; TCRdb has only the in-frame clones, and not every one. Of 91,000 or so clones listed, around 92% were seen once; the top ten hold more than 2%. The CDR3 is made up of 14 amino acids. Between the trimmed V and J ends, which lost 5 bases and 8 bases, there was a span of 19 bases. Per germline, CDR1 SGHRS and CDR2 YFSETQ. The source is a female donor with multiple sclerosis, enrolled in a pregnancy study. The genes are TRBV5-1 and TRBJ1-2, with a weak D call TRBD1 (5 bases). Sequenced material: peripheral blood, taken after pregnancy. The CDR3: CASREGDLWRGYTF. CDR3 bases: TGCGCCAGCAGGGAAGGGGACTTATGGAGAGGCTACACCTTC.